The 30 T cell receptor beta chains in this list originate from one sample, sequenced in a study of cytomegalovirus exposure and HLA in healthy donors. The study ran its PCR with 60 Vbeta and 13 Jbeta primers. TCRdb's copy holds only in-frame clones and misses some; the assay was immunoSEQ multiplex PCR. The repertoire consists of about 140,000 clones, with approximately 82% occurring once and the leading ten covering approximately 1.3%. The sequenced sample was PBMCs. The receptors originated from a man in his thirties or forties in good health and CMV-seropositive.

The J gene is TRBJ1-1, the V gene TRBV5-1; a weak D match, TRBD1 (5 bases). The CDR3 length is 14 residues. Per germline, CDR1 SGHRS and CDR2 YFSETQ. V lost 4 bases and J lost 1, with 11 bases in between. CDR3 in amino acids: CASSPGRENTEAFF. DNA for the CDR3: TGCGCCAGCAGCCCGGGGCGGGAGAACACTGAAGCTTTCTTT.

The chain couples TRBV7-6 to TRBJ1-2; D is undetermined. V dropped 8 bases and J dropped 3 bases, with 10 bases sitting between them. The CDR3 length is 12 residues. Germline CDR1 and CDR2: SGHVS and FNYEAQ. The CDR3 here is CASGPLDYGYTF. The CDR3 coding sequence is TGTGCCAGCGGGCCTTTGGACTATGGCTACACCTTC. The full variable domain, its missing parts supplied by reference TRBV7-6 and TRBJ1-2, is GAGVSQSPRYKVTKRGQDVALRCDPISGHVSLYWYRQALGQGPEFLTYFNYEAQQDKSGLPNDRFSAERPEGSISTLTIQRTEQRDSAMYRCASGPLDYGYTFGSGTRLTVV.

This clone showed up just once. This rearrangement joins TRBV5-1 to TRBJ2-3; 10 positions agree with TRBD1. Germline loops: CDR1 SGHRS, CDR2 YFSETQ. After removal of 0 bases from V and 3 bases from J, the junction contained 7 bases not matched to a gene. The CDR3 contains 17 residues. The chain's CDR3 is CASSLGHRDRGTDTQYF. CDR3 DNA sequence: TGCGCCAGCAGCTTGGGCCACCGGGACAGGGGAACAGATACGCAGTATTTT. Full variable domain (missing parts from reference TRBV5-1 and TRBJ2-3): KAGVTQTPRYLIKTRGQQVTLSCSPISGHRSVSWYQQTPGQGLQFLFEYFSETQRNKGNFPGRFSGRQFSNSRSEMNVSTLELGDSALYLCASSLGHRDRGTDTQYFGPGTRLTVL.

Only one count was recorded for this clone. The chain combines TRBV5-6 with TRBJ2-1, with TRBD2 matching 8 bases. This CDR3 comprises 15 residues. V lost 3 bases to trimming and J lost 7 bases; unmatched junction nucleotides: 9. Per the germline V gene, CDR1 is SGHDT and CDR2 is YYEEEE. CDR3 nucleotides: TGTGCCAGCAGCTCCCTCGGGGGGGGCCGGAATGAGCAGTTCTTC. Translated, it gives CASSSLGGGRNEQFF.

The chain employs TRBV7-6 and TRBJ2-7, with D possibly being TRBD2 (5 bases). V shed 5 bases and J shed 3 bases, with 23 bases lying between them. The CDR3 runs to 17 residues. The germline V gene has CDR1 SGHVS and CDR2 FNYEAQ. The CDR3 DNA follows: TGTGCCAGCAGCCCGGAATCTAGTGGTTCGGGGAGCTACGAGCAGTACTTC. Translation: CASSPESSGSGSYEQYF.

J is TRBJ1-2 and V is TRBV28; D might be TRBD1 (6 bases). In germline, CDR1 is MDHEN, CDR2 SYDVKM. V dropped 6 bases and J dropped 2 bases, with 13 bases sitting between them. The CDR3 consists of 14 residues. The CDR3 DNA follows: TGTGCCAGCAGCACGGGACAACCCAACTATGGCTACACCTTC. Translated: CASSTGQPNYGYTF.

This chain connects TRBV6-6 to TRBJ1-2, with TRBD1 matching 7 bases. V dropped 8 bases and J dropped 1; count of bases not matched to a gene: 13. The CDR3 is 16 residues long. Germline loops: CDR1 MNHNY, CDR2 SVGAGI (reference sequence). The CDR3 nucleotides read TGTGCCAGCGGCGGGACAGTGGGGACCCTTAACTATGGCTACACCTTC. It translates to CASGGTVGTLNYGYTF.

The chain couples TRBV6-5 to TRBJ2-7; no reliable D call. Germline V CDR1 and CDR2: MNHEY, SVGAGI. CDR3 length equals 15 residues. V was shortened by 0 bases and J by 3 bases, with 12 bases between the two germline ends. The CDR3 spells CASSYSILSGYEQYF. The CDR3 DNA is TGTGCCAGCAGTTACTCGATTCTGTCAGGCTACGAGCAGTACTTC.

V usage is TRBV11-2 and J usage is TRBJ2-5, with D perhaps TRBD2 (6 bases). V was clipped by 1 base and J by 0 bases, with 6 bases between them. CDR1 is SGHAT and CDR2 is FQNNGV in the germline V gene. The CDR3 totals 14 residues. The DNA of the CDR3 is TGTGCCAGCAGCTTAGGGACTAACCAAGAGACCCAGTACTTC. Encoded protein: CASSLGTNQETQYF.

The rearrangement links TRBV9 to TRBJ1-4; D is ambiguous. The V gene's germline CDR1 is SGDLS and CDR2 YYNGEE. The CDR3 is 16 residues long. V lost 0 bases and J 3 bases, leaving 12 bases between the germline ends. The CDR3 reads CASSVEAGTANEKLFF. DNA for the CDR3: TGTGCCAGCAGCGTAGAAGCAGGCACGGCTAATGAAAAACTGTTTTTT. Drawing the rest from reference TRBV9 and TRBJ1-4, the complete variable domain is DSGVTQTPKHLITATGQRVTLRCSPRSGDLSVYWYQQSLDQGLQFLIQYYNGEERAKGNILERFSAQQFPDLHSELNLSSLELGDSALYFCASSVEAGTANEKLFFGSGTQLSVL.

J is TRBJ2-7 and V is TRBV27; 12 nucleotides align to TRBD2. The germline V gene has CDR1 MNHEY and CDR2 SMNVEV (reference sequence). The CDR3 is made up of 16 amino acids. The V gene end was trimmed by 5 bases and the J gene end by 5 bases; junction bases not matched to a gene: 10. The CDR3 DNA reads TGTGCCAGCAGTCCCCCGGGACTAGCGGGCAGGAACGAGCAGTACTTC. Its protein product is CASSPPGLAGRNEQYF.

This chain joins TRBV4-1 and TRBJ2-1; perhaps TRBD1 as D (6 bases). There are 16 residues in the CDR3. Germline values: CDR1 MGHRA, CDR2 YSYEKL. V gave up 3 bases and J gave up 6 bases, with 18 bases separating them. CDR3 residues: CASSHPSGANTNEQFF. The CDR3 bases are TGCGCCAGCAGCCACCCCTCAGGGGCCAACACCAATGAGCAGTTCTTC.

This chain joins TRBV15 and TRBJ2-7, with D tentatively TRBD2 (5 bases). Germline CDR1 LNHNV, CDR2 YYDKDF (reference sequence). V was clipped by 0 bases and J by 5 bases, with 20 bases between them. CDR3 length equals 17 residues. Here the CDR3 DNA reads TGTGCCACCAGCAGAGATTCGTCTAGCCCAAGTAGAAACGAGCAGTACTTC. Translated, it gives CATSRDSSSPSRNEQYF.

The chain links TRBV5-1 to TRBJ1-1; 8 bases fit TRBD1. Germline CDR1 and CDR2: SGHRS and YFSETQ. With V trimmed by 5 bases and J by 4 bases, 10 bases remained unmatched. This CDR3 has 15 residues. The CDR3 here is CASRGGQGASTEAFF. For the CDR3, the DNA is TGCGCCAGCAGGGGTGGTCAGGGGGCGTCCACTGAAGCTTTCTTT.

This clone was observed at least ten times. This chain links TRBV5-1 with TRBJ2-3; TRBD2 matches at 7 bases. CDR3 length: 17 residues. Germline CDR1 SGHRS, CDR2 YFSETQ. Trimming cost V 7 bases and J 1 base; bases outside gene matches: 15. The CDR3 coding sequence is TGCGCCAGCCGGCTCGGGAACCGGGACTACCGCACAGATACGCAGTATTTT. Amino acids: CASRLGNRDYRTDTQYF.

The chain uses TRBV18 and TRBJ2-5; tentative D call: TRBD1 (5 bases). The CDR3 length is 15 residues. V shed 1 base and J shed 2 bases, with 11 bases lying between them. From germline, CDR1 is KGHSH and CDR2 LQKENI. CDR3 region: CASSPQAGIQETQYF. CDR3 sequence (DNA): TGTGCCAGCTCACCACAGGCAGGGATACAAGAGACCCAGTACTTC.

The V call is TRBV19, the J call TRBJ2-5; 13 positions match TRBD2. This CDR3 is 23 amino acids long. Unmatched junction bases numbered 27, after V lost 3 bases and J lost 5 bases. CDR1 LNHDA and CDR2 SQIVND come from the germline V gene (reference sequence). The CDR3 nucleotides are TGTGCCAGTAGTATCTTTTTTACTCCCCTCACCGGGACTAGCGGGAATTATTTGGAGACCCAGTACTTC. It codes for CASSIFFTPLTGTSGNYLETQYF.

This rearrangement joins TRBV28 to TRBJ1-6; D gene uncertain. CDR1 is MDHEN and CDR2 is SYDVKM in the germline V gene. This CDR3 comprises 12 residues. Trimming removed 8 bases from V and 7 bases from J, with 9 bases in between. CDR3 in amino acids: CASRIMNSPLHF. As DNA, the CDR3 is TGTGCCAGCCGTATTATGAATTCACCCCTCCACTTT.

The chain links TRBV11-3 to TRBJ2-5; D is possibly TRBD1 (6 bases). The CDR3 has 13 residues. Looked up from germline, CDR1 is SGHNT and CDR2 is YENEEA. V was clipped by 6 bases and J by 3 bases, with 11 bases between them. In DNA, the CDR3 is TGTGCCAGCAGACCCCCAGGGGAAGAGACCCAGTACTTC. It translates to CASRPPGEETQYF.

The CDR3 sequence: CAISRQINQPQHF. The CDR3 nucleotides read TGTGCCATCAGTCGACAGATCAATCAGCCCCAGCATTTT. The V call is TRBV10-3, the J call TRBJ1-5; D may be TRBD1 (5 bases). The germline CDR1 and CDR2 sequences are ENHRY and SYGVKD. V was clipped by 5 bases and J by 3 bases, with 8 bases between them. The CDR3 sequence is 13 residues long.

This chain joins TRBV7-9 and TRBJ2-5; D remains ambiguous. The germline V gene has CDR1 SEHNR and CDR2 FQNEAQ (reference sequence). The CDR3 runs to 15 residues. Trimming removed 1 base at V and 3 bases at J, with 12 bases between. The CDR3 nucleotides are TGTGCCAGCAGCTTAGAATCAGTGATGAAAGAGACCCAGTACTTC. This translates into CASSLESVMKETQYF.

The rearrangement uses TRBV2 and TRBJ1-2; TRBD1 matches at 7 bases. Germline trimming cut 1 base from V and 3 bases from J; bases unmatched to any gene: 11. Germline V gives CDR1 SNHLY, CDR2 FYNNEI. The CDR3 sequence is 17 residues long. The CDR3 coding sequence is TGTGCCAGCAGTGAAGGAGGGGGCGCAGCTTGGTACTATGGCTACACCTTC. Translating it yields CASSEGGGAAWYYGYTF. Full variable domain (missing parts from reference TRBV2 and TRBJ1-2): EPEVTQTPSHQVTQMGQEVILRCVPISNHLYFYWYRQILGQKVEFLVSFYNNEISEKSEIFDDQFSVERPDGSNFTLKIRSTKLEDSAMYFCASSEGGGAAWYYGYTFGSGTRLTVV.

The chain is built from TRBV29-1 and TRBJ2-4, with TRBD1 matching 7 bases. The CDR3 has 17 residues. V gave up 3 bases and J gave up 0 bases; unmatched junction bases: 11. Germline assignment: CDR1 SQVTM and CDR2 ANQGSEA. Here the CDR3 reads CSVEARTGRLAKNIQYF. The CDR3, as DNA: TGCAGCGTTGAGGCCAGGACAGGAAGGCTAGCCAAAAACATTCAGTACTTC.

The J gene is TRBJ2-3, the V gene TRBV28; perhaps TRBD2 as D (5 bases). Per germline, CDR1 MDHEN and CDR2 SYDVKM. The CDR3 spans 16 residues. Trimming cost V 0 bases and J 0 bases, with 10 bases left between them. The CDR3 sequence: CASSLWASFSTDTQYF. In DNA, the CDR3 is TGTGCCAGCAGTTTATGGGCTAGCTTTAGCACAGATACGCAGTATTTT.

The sample holds one count of this clone. This chain joins TRBV7-2 and TRBJ1-5, with D perhaps matching TRBD1 (5 bases). Germline CDR1 reads SGHTA; CDR2 reads FQGNSA. The length of the CDR3 is 16 residues. The V end lost 0 bases, the J end lost 0 bases, and 9 bases lay between the germline ends. The CDR3 protein is CASSLAGGVSNQPQHF. CDR3 coding DNA: TGTGCCAGCAGCTTAGCGGGAGGGGTTAGCAATCAGCCCCAGCATTTT.

V usage is TRBV28 and J usage is TRBJ2-7, with a weak D call TRBD2 (6 bases). Germline V gene lookup returns CDR1 MDHEN and CDR2 SYDVKM. The CDR3 runs to 14 residues. V lost 5 bases and J lost 4, with 15 bases in between. CDR3 DNA sequence: TGTGCCAGCAGTCGGGACTCGTCCCTTTACGAGCAGTACTTC. It is translated as CASSRDSSLYEQYF.

The CDR3 protein is CASSSGTSTDTQYF. The CDR3 nucleotides read TGTGCCAGCAGTAGCGGGACTAGCACAGATACGCAGTATTTT. This sequence joins TRBV7-7 and TRBJ2-3, with 8 bases aligning to TRBD2. CDR1 and CDR2 (germline): SSHAT, FNYEAQ (reference sequence). The CDR3 covers 14 residues. V lost 6 bases to trimming and J lost 0 bases; unmatched junction nucleotides: 2. Filled out from reference TRBV7-7 and TRBJ2-3, the complete variable domain reads GAGVSQSPRYKVTKRGQDVTLRCDPISSHATLYWYQQALGQGPEFLTYFNYEAQPDKSGLPSDRFSAERPEGSISTLTIQRTEQRDSAMYRCASSSGTSTDTQYFGPGTRLTVL.

V and J are TRBV5-1 and TRBJ2-5; D possibly corresponds to TRBD1 (6 bases). Germline V gene sequence: CDR1 SGHRS, CDR2 YFSETQ. CDR3 length: 15 amino acids. The V end lost 0 bases, the J end lost 5 bases, and 14 bases lay between the germline ends. CDR3 residues: CASSLVQGLGETQYF. As DNA, the CDR3 is TGCGCCAGCAGCTTGGTACAGGGTTTGGGGGAGACCCAGTACTTC.

J is TRBJ1-6 and V is TRBV19, with D possibly TRBD1 on 5 matching bases. Trimming removed 3 bases from V and 6 bases from J, with 12 bases in between. Per the germline V gene, CDR1 is LNHDA and CDR2 is SQIVND (reference sequence). The CDR3 runs 15 residues. The CDR3 DNA reads as TGTGCCAGTAGTATCGGCAGGGTAGTTAATTCACCCCTCCACTTT. Protein: CASSIGRVVNSPLHF.

This clone was observed once. Germline and junction disagree at one end, which may indicate a read error. The sample carries other DNA sequences with the same CDR3. V gene TRBV4-1 combines with J gene TRBJ2-1; 8 positions match TRBD1. CDR1 and CDR2 from the germline V gene are MGHRA and YSYEKL. The CDR3 has 15 residues. CDR3 residues: CASSPGTGDYNEQFF. As DNA, the CDR3 is TGTGCCAGCAGCCCGGGGACAGGAGACTACAATGAGCAGTTCTTC.